Many counts were recorded for the clone carrying this T cell receptor (beta chain). Its antigen is still unknown. The V gene end was trimmed by 5 bases and the J gene end by 1 base; junction bases not matched to a gene: 2. The CDR3 has 14 residues. These data originate in a study of T-cell reconstitution after alpha-beta-depleted transplantation in children. Study-level results: After one year, T-cell counts and TCRbeta diversity mostly came from new T cells. Several hundred expanded graft clones reportedly gave rise to the alpha-beta T cells present about two months after transplant. Some patients' high day-60 TCRbeta diversity was traced to surviving recipient T cells and thymic progenitors.

Unique molecular identifiers tagged the TCRbeta library. TCRdb recomputed calls from the PCR reads with MiXCR, one row per CDR3 protein. The sample lists around 240,000 distinct CDR3 sequences, roughly 8% occurring once. The material sequenced was PBMCs, mostly from graft donor cells, taken 180 days after TCRalphabeta/CD19-depleted stem cell transplant. The chain recombines TRBV12-3 or TRBV12-4 with TRBJ2-1; 7 nucleotides agree with TRBD1. The clonotype originates from a male patient aged 10 to 17 who had a stem cell transplant for acute lymphoblastic leukemia, so the T cells may come from the graft donor. The CDR3 bases are TGTGCCAGCAGTCCGGGACAGTCCTACAATGAGCAGTTCTTC. Encoded protein: CASSPGQSYNEQFF.